This T cell receptor (beta chain) was sequenced for a study of OX40 agonist ivuxolimab in advanced cancers. Study context: Treatment received earlier with anti-PD-1, anti-PD-L1 or anti-CTLA-4 agents was allowed, and approximately 40% had some.

The data were produced by immunoSEQ multiplex PCR, yet TCRdb's version contains in-frame clones alone and is incomplete. The sample holds around 40,000 clones, approximately 86% seen once. This clone was seen more than once but under ten times. Per the germline V gene, CDR1 is MGHRA and CDR2 is YSYEKL. The CDR3 has 15 residues. Between the trimmed V and J ends, which lost 1 base and 5 bases, there was a span of 12 bases. Sequencing was performed on CD4+ or CD8+ T cells sorted from blood, taken in a trial of the OX40 agonist ivuxolimab. This TCR derives from an adult with an advanced solid tumor such as melanoma, head and neck, liver or kidney cancer. This rearrangement joins TRBV4-1 to TRBJ1-5; perhaps TRBD1 as D (5 bases). CDR3 loop: CASSQGQGDYQPQHF. CDR3 coding DNA: TGCGCCAGCAGCCAAGGTCAGGGTGATTATCAGCCCCAGCATTTT.